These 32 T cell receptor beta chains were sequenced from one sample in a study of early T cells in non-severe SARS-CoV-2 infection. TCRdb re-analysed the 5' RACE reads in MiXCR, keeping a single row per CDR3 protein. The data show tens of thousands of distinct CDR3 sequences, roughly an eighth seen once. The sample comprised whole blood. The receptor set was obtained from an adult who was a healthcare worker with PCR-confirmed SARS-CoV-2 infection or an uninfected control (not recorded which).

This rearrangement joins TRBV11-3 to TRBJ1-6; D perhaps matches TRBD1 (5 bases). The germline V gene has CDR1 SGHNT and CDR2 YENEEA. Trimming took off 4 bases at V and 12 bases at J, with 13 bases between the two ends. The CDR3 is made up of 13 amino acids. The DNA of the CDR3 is TGTGCCAGCAGCTCCGGGGGGGAAGGACCCCTCCACTTT. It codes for CASSSGGEGPLHF.

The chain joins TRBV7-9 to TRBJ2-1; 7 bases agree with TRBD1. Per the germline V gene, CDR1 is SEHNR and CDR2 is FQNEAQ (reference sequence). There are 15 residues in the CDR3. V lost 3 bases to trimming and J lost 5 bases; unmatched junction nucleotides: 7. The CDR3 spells CASSFIDGQDNEQFF. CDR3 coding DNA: TGTGCCAGCAGCTTCATCGACGGACAGGACAATGAGCAGTTCTTC.

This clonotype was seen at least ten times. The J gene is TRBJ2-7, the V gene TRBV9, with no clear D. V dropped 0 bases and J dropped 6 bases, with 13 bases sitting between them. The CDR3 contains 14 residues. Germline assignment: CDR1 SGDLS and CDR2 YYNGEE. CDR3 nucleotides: TGTGCCAGCAGCGTAGGGTATAGGCTGGTCGAGCAGTACTTC. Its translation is CASSVGYRLVEQYF.

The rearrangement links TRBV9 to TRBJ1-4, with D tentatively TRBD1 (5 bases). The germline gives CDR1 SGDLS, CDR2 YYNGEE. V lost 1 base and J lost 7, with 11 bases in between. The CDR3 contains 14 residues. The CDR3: CASSVHGATEKLFF. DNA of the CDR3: TGTGCCAGCAGCGTACATGGGGCGACTGAAAAACTGTTTTTT.

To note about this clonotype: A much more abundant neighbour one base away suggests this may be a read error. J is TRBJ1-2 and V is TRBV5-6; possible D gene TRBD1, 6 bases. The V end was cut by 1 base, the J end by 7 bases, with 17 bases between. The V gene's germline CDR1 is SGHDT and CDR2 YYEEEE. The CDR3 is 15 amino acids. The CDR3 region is CASSLLGHVVGGYTF. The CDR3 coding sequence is TGTGCCAGCAGCTTGTTGGGACATGTTGTGGGTGGCTACACCTTC.

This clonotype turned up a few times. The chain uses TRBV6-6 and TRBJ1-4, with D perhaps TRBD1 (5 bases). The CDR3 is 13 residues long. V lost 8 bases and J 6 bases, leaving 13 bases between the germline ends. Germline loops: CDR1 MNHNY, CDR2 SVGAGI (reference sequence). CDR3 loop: CASSQGSYEKLFF. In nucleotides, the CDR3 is TGTGCCAGCTCCCAGGGATCCTATGAAAAACTGTTTTTT.

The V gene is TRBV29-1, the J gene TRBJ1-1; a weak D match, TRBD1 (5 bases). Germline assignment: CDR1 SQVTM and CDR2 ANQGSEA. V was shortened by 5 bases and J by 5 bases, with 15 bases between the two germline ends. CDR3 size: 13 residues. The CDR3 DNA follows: TGCAGCGTTTCCCAGGCCAGGGAAACTGAAGCTTTCTTT. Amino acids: CSVSQARETEAFF.

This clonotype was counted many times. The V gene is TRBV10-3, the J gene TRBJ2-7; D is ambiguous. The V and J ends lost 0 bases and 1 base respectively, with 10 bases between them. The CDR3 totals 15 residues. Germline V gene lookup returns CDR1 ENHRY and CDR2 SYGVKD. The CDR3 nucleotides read TGTGCCATCAGTGAGTCGATGCTCCAGTCCTACGAGCAGTACTTC. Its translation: CAISESMLQSYEQYF.

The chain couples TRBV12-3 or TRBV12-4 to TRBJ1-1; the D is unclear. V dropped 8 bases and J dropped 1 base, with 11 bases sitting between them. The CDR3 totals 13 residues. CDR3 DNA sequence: TGTGCCAGCGCGGAGACAACGAACACTGAAGCTTTCTTT. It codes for CASAETTNTEAFF.

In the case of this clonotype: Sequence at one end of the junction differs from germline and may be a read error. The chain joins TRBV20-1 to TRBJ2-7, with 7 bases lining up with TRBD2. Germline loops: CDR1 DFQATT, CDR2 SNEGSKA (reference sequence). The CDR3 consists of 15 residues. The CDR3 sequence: CSAKVGGANSEEQYF. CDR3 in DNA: TGCAGCGCTAAGGTGGGAGGGGCAAACTCTGAGGAGCAGTACTTC.

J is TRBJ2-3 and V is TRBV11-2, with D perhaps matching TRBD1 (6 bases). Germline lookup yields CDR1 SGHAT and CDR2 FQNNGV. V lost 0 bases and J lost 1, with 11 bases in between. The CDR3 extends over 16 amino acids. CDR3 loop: CASSLDTGWGTDTQYF. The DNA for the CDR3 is TGTGCCAGCAGCTTAGATACAGGGTGGGGCACAGATACGCAGTATTTT.

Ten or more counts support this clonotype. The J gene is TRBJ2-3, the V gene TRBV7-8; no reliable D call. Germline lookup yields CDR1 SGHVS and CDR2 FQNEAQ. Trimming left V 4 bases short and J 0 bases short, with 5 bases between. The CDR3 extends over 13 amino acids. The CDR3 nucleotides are TGTGCCAGCAGCTACACTAGCACAGATACGCAGTATTTT. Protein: CASSYTSTDTQYF. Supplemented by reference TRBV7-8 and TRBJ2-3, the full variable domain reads GAGVSQSPRYKVAKRGQDVALRCDPISGHVSLFWYQQALGQGPEFLTYFQNEAQLDKSGLPSDRFFAERPEGSVSTLKIQRTQQEDSAVYLCASSYTSTDTQYFGPGTRLTVL.

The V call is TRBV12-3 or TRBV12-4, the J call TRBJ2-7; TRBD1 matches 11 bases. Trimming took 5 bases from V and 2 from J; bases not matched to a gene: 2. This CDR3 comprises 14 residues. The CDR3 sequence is CASSGQGAPYEQYF. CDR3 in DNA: TGTGCCAGCAGTGGACAGGGGGCTCCCTACGAGCAGTACTTC.

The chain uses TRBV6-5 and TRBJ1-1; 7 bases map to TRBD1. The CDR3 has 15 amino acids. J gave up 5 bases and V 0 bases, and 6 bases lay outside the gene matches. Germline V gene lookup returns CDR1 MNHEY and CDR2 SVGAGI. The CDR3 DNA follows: TGTGCCAGCAGTTACTCCTCAGGGGGGATGACTGAAGCTTTCTTT. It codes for CASSYSSGGMTEAFF.

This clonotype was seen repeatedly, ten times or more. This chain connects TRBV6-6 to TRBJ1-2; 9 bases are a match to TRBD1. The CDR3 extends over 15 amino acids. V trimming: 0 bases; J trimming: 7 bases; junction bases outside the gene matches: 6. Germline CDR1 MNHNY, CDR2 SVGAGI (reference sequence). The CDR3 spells CASSYSTGQGGGYTF. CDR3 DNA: TGTGCCAGCAGTTACTCTACGGGACAGGGCGGTGGCTACACCTTC.

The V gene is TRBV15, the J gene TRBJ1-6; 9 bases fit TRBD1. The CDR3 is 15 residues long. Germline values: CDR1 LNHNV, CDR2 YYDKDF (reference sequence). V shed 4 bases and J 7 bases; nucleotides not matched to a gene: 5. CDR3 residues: CATSTQGQGNSPLHF. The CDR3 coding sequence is TGTGCCACCAGCACTCAGGGACAGGGAAATTCACCCCTCCACTTT.

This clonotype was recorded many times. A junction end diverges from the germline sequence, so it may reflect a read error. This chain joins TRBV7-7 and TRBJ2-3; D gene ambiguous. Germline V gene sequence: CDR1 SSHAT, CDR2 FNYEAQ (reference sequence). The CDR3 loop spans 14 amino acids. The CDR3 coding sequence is TGTGCTAGCAGCCTTACTGGGCCGTTCGATACGCAGTATTTT. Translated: CASSLTGPFDTQYF.

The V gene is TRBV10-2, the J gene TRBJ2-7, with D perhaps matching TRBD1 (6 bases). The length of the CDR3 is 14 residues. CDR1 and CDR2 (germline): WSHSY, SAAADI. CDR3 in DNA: TGCGCAGCAGTGAGTGCAGGGGAGACCTACGAGCAGTACTTC. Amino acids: CAAVSAGETYEQYF.

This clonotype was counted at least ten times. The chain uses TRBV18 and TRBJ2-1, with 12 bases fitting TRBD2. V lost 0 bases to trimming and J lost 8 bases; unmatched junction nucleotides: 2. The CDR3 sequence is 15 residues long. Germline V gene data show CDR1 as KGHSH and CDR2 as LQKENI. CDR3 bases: TGTGCCAGCTCACCACCGACTAGCGGGGGCGATGAGCAGTTCTTC. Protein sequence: CASSPPTSGGDEQFF.

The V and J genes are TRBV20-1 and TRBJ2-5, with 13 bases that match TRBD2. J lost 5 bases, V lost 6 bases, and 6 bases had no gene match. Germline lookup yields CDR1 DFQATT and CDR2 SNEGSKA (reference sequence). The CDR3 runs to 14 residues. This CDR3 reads CSAVLAGGRETQYF. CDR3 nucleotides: TGCAGTGCCGTACTAGCGGGGGGGCGGGAGACCCAGTACTTC.

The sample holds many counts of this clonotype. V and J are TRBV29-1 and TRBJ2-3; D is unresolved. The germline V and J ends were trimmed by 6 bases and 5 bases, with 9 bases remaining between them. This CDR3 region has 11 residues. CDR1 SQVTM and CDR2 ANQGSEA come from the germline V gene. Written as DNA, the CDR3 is TGCAGCGTGGTCTTGGGAGATACGCAGTATTTT. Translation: CSVVLGDTQYF.

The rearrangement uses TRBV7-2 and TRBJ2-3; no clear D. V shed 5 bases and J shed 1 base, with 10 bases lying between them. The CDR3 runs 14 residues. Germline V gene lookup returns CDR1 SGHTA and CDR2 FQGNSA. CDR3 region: CASSRYEGTDTQYF. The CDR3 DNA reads TGTGCCAGCAGCAGATATGAGGGCACAGATACGCAGTATTTT.

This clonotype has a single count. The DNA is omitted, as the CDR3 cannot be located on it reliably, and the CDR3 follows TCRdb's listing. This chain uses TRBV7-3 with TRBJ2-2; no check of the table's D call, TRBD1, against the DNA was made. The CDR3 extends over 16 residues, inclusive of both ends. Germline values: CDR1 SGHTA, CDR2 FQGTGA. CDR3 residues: CASSLEGARVPGSCFF.

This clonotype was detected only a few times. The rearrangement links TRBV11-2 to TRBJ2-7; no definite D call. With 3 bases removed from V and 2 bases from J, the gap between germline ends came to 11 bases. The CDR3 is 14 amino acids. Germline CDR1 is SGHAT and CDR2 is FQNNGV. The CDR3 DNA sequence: TGTGCCAGCAGCTTTTCGGCAGGCCCCTACGAGCAGTACTTC. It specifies CASSFSAGPYEQYF.

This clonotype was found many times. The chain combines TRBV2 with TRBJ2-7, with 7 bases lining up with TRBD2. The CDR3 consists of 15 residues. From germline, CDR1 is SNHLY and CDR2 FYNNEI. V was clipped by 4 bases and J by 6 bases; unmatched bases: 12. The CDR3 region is CASSVWGPGLGEQYF. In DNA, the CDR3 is TGTGCCAGCAGTGTGTGGGGCCCAGGACTAGGCGAGCAGTACTTC.

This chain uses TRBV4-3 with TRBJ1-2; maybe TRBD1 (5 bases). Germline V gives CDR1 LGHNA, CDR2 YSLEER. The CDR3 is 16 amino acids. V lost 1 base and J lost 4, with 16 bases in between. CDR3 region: CASSQGGGYPSYGYTF. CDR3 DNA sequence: TGCGCCAGCAGCCAAGGGGGCGGCTACCCCTCCTATGGCTACACCTTC.

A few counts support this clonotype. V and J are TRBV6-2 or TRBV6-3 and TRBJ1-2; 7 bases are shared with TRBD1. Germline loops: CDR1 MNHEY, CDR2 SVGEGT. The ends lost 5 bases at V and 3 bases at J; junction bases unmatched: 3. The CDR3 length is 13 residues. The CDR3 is CASSLGTDYGYTF. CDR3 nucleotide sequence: TGTGCCAGCAGTCTTGGGACAGACTATGGCTACACCTTC.

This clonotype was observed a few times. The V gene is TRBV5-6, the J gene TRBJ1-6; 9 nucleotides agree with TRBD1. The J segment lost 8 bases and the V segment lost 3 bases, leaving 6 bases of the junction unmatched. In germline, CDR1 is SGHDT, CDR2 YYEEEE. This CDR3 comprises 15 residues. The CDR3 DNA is TGTGCCAGCAGCTCAACAGGGGGCTACTATTCACCCCTCCACTTT. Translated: CASSSTGGYYSPLHF.

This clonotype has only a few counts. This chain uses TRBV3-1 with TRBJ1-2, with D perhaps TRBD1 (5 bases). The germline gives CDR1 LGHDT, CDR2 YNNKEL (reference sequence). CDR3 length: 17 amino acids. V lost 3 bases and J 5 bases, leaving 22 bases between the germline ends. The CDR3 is CASSHSQRGLALYGYTF. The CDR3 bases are TGTGCCAGCAGCCACTCCCAACGGGGGTTGGCGCTTTATGGCTACACCTTC.

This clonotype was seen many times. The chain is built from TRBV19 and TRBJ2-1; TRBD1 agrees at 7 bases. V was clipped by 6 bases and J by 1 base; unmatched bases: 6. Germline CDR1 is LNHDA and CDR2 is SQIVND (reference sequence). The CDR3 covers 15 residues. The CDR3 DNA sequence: TGTGCCAGTAGCCCGGGACAGAATTCCTACAATGAGCAGTTCTTC. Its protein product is CASSPGQNSYNEQFF. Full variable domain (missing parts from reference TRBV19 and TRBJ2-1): DGGITQSPKYLFRKEGQNVTLSCEQNLNHDAMYWYRQDPGQGLRLIYYSQIVNDFQKGDIAEGYSVSREKKESFPLTVTSAQKNPTAFYLCASSPGQNSYNEQFFGPGTRLTVL.

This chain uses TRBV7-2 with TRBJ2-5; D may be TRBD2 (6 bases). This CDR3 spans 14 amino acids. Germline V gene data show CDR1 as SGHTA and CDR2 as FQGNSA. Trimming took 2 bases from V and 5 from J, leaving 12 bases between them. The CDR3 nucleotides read TGTGCCAGCAGCTTACGGCGGGGCGGTGAGACCCAGTACTTC. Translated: CASSLRRGGETQYF.

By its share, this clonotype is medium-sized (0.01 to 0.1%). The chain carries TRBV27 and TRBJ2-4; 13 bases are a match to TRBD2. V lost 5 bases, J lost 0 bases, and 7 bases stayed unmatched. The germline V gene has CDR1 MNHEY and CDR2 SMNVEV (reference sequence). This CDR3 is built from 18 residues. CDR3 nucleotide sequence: TGTGCCAGCAGTCCACTAGCGGGGGGGCCTCAAGCCAAAAACATTCAGTACTTC. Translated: CASSPLAGGPQAKNIQYF.